This T cell receptor (beta chain) stems from a study of T cells in Graves' hyperthyroidism and ophthalmopathy. The length of the CDR3 is 16 residues. CDR1 is SNHLY, CDR2 FYNNEI, per germline. The V and J ends lost 3 bases and 2 bases, in that order; junction bases with no gene match: 6. Amplification of TCR beta CDR3 regions used RNA as the template. HTBI primers were the set used in a first-round RT-PCR of the TCR CDR3. TCRdb passed the multiplex PCR reads through MiXCR, listing each CDR3 protein once. The sample shows under 700,000 distinct CDR3 sequences, 15% to 20% of them seen only once. This clonotype was picked up many times. These patients, aged 18 to 65, had recently diagnosed hyperthyroidism lasting under 2 months.

Sequenced: blood. The chain carries TRBV2 and TRBJ2-3; 9 bases match TRBD2. The receptor was derived from a woman under 30 with Graves' hyperthyroidism. The CDR3, as DNA: TGTGCCAGCAGTGATCCGGGACTAGCTCTCACAGATACGCAGTATTTT. It specifies CASSDPGLALTDTQYF.